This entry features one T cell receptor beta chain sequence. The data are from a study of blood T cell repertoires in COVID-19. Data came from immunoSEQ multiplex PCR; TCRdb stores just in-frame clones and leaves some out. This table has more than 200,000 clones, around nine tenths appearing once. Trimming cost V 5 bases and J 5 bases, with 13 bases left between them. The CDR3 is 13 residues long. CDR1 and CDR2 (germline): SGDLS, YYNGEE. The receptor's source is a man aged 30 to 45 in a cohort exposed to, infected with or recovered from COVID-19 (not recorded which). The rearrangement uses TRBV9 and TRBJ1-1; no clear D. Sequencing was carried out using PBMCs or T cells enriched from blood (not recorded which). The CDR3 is CASSKGRGTEAFF. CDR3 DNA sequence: TGTGCCAGCAGTAAGGGCCGAGGGACTGAAGCTTTCTTT.